This T cell receptor (beta chain) was found in a study of CD8+CD57+ T cells in acquired aplastic anemia. Study at large: On average, sorted CD4+ and CD8+ cells gave approximately 3.1 ug of DNA.

About this clonotype itself: Its antigen is unknown.

Profiling that covered TCR beta VDJ and CDR3 relied on genomic DNA as its template. TCRdb reanalysed the reads using MiXCR and keeps one entry per CDR3 protein. The repertoire includes 150,000 or so distinct CDR3 sequences, about 48% of them detected once, and less than 15% sits in the top ten. Study outcomes and limitations: Between the patient and control groups, CD8+ Simpson's diversity did not differ significantly.

Selection for sequencing was limited to patients who had shown CD8+CD57+ cell expansion by flow cytometry. The CDR3 runs to 15 residues. Germline values: CDR1 ENHRY, CDR2 SYGVKD. Between the trimmed V and J ends, which lost 2 bases and 7 bases, there was a span of 17 bases. Input material: sorted CD4+, CD8+, or CD8+CD57+ T cells (not recorded which) from PBMCs. The sequence was collected from a human donor with aplastic anemia. This chain uses TRBV10-3 with TRBJ1-1; D may be TRBD1 (6 bases). In DNA, the CDR3 is TGTGCCATCAGTGAGAGGCCTCCGGGGGGCATTGAAGCTTTCTTT. This sequence encodes CAISERPPGGIEAFF.